The sequence of this T cell receptor (beta chain) was determined in a study of T cells in Graves' hyperthyroidism and ophthalmopathy (dated by TCRdb to the late 2010s). About the study as a whole: TCR V-J signatures able to tell the groups apart were searched for in a discovery cohort of 90 to 100 patients, of whom roughly 42 had Graves' ophthalmopathy and around 58 had stable Graves' hyperthyroidism. The paper describes TCR Vbeta CDR3 sequencing of around 130 peripheral blood samples, made up of some 40 ophthalmopathy patients, around 78 hyperthyroidism patients and some 17 progressor patients. For training and testing, the 100 or so patients in the discovery cohort were randomly divided in a 7:3 ratio. In more than five Graves' hyperthyroidism patients, the study also compared T-cell repertoires from thyroid tissue with T-cell repertoires from blood. Prospective prediction of ophthalmopathy was tested in an independent validation cohort consisting of 18 to 20 hyperthyroidism patients and over 15 patients who later progressed to ophthalmopathy. After sampling, hyperthyroidism patients received methimazole starting at 30 mg daily, and ophthalmopathy patients received high-dose intravenous methylprednisolone.

Beyond this particular receptor, the publication reports: Most expanded thyroid clonotypes (frequency above 0.001) were also found in blood, which suggests that blood repertoires may mirror thyroid immune responses. Sample size was not statistically predetermined, and investigators were not blinded to group allocation. A 13 V-J signature model separated ophthalmopathy from stable hyperthyroidism, with around 88% sensitivity and approximately 81% specificity in cross-validation and 80%/75% in testing. In validation, the model predicted progression to ophthalmopathy with just under 71% sensitivity and around 72% specificity, a median of about 6 months before onset.

Comments on this clonotype: It lacks a known antigen. The junction and the germline gene differ at one end; a read error may be behind it.

A patient counted as having stable Graves' hyperthyroidism if no progression to ophthalmopathy occurred over 18 months of follow-up. The hyperthyroidism patients were between 18 and 65 years old and newly diagnosed, with a disease duration of less than 2 months. The study excluded patients with uncontrolled infections, other autoimmune diseases, pregnancy or lactation. Diagnoses were based on clinical symptoms, serum thyroxine and TRAb, thyroid ultrasound and orbital computed tomography. Trizol reagent was used to extract total RNA, and RNA quality was then checked on an Agilent 2100 Bioanalyzer. The TCR beta CDR3 regions were amplified from the RNA transcripts. A first-round RT-PCR of the TCR CDR3 used the HTBI primer set with the Qiagen OneStep RT-PCR kit. A second multiplex PCR round built the libraries, followed by size selection and purification. Paired-end sequencing of the libraries was performed with 100 bp reads on an Illumina HiSeq2000. Turning to the authors' computational methods: SOAPnuke was used to process the raw data, with reads discarded if the reads contained adapters or uncalled bases, had a mean Phred below 15, or lacked an exact constant-primer or identifier match. High-quality paired reads were merged with COPE v1.2.5, and unique nucleotide sequences were defined as clonotypes. MiTCR v1.1 was used to align clonotypes to the IMGT TRBV, TRBD and TRBJ reference segments. The analysis was restricted to V-J combinations with a frequency above 0.0001, which together covered 99% to 99.2% of the repertoires. The TCS score was defined as the ratio of F50 (clonal expansion) to E x V (chaos), calculated using BLOSUM62-based TCRdist between CDR3 peptides within each V-J. Welch's t-statistics and random forest reduced several hundred V-J features to some 14, which were used in a naive Bayes classifier (R e1071). The Morisita-Horn index was used to measure how similar the thyroid and blood repertoires were. The public sequencing data were trimmed at Q25 with fastp and processed into clonotypes with MiXCR by TCRdb, which kept only in-frame beta chains. CDR3 protein duplicates are merged, each entry listing the most common genes and DNA. It is TCRdb's table, rather than the study itself, that gives the V and J calls and clone size. Across this sample there are approximately 46,000 distinct CDR3 sequences, with 45% to 50% seen only once. Jointly, the top ten make up roughly 32% of the sample.

The receptor comes from a woman aged 50 to 60 with Graves' hyperthyroidism. Source material: peripheral blood or thyroid tissue (not recorded which).

The CDR3 protein sequence reads: CASSPSAGSYGYAF. The DNA is TGTGCCAGCAGCCCCAGCGCTGGCTCCTATGGCTACGCCTTC. The chain is made from TRBV9 and TRBJ1-2, with the D gene call left open. The CDR3, cysteine through phenylalanine, is 14 amino acids long. The sequence is cut down to CDR3 DNA, 42 bases in frame from base 1. CDR1 is given as SGDLS and CDR2 as YYNGEE, both from the germline V gene.